This T cell receptor (beta chain) was recorded in a study of blood T cell repertoires in COVID-19. Method: immunoSEQ multiplex PCR; TCRdb's copy keeps in-frame clones and lacks some. The sample lists about 30,000 clones, around 83% occurring once. The germline V and J ends were trimmed by 1 base and 7 bases, with 8 bases remaining between them. The CDR3 is 14 residues long. The germline V gene has CDR1 KGHSH and CDR2 LQKENI. This chain uses TRBV18 with TRBJ1-6, with D possibly TRBD1 on 6 matching bases. This clonotype was sampled from a human donor in a cohort sampled during active COVID-19. The sample consisted of peripheral blood. DNA for the CDR3: TGTGCCAGCTCACCACGGACAGCCAATTCACCCCTCCACTTT. This gives the protein CASSPRTANSPLHF.